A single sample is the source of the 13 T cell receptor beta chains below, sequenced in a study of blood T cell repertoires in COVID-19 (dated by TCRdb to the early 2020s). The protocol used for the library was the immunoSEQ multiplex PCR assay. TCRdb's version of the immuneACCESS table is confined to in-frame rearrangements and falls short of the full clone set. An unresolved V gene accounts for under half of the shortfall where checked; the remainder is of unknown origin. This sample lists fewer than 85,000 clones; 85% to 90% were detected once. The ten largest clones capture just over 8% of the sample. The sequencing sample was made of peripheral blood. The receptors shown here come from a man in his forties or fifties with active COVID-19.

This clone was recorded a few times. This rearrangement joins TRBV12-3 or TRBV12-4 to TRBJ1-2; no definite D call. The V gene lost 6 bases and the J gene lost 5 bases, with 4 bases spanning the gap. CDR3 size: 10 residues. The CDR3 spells CASSGYGYTF. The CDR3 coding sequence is TGTGCCAGCAGCGGGTATGGCTACACCTTC.

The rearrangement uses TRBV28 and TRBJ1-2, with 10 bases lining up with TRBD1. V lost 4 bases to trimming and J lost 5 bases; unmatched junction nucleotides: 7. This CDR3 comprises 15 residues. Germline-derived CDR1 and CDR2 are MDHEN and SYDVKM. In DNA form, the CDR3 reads TGTGCCAGCAGTTCCCGGGACAGGGGCGCTTATGGCTACACCTTC. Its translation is CASSSRDRGAYGYTF.

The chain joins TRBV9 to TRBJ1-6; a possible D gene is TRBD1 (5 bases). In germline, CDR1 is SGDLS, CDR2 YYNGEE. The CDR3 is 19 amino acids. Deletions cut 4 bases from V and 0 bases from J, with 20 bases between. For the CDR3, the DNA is TGTGCCAGCAGCACCCGAGGACACCGCGGGAGCTCCTATAATTCACCCCTCCACTTT. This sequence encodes CASSTRGHRGSSYNSPLHF.

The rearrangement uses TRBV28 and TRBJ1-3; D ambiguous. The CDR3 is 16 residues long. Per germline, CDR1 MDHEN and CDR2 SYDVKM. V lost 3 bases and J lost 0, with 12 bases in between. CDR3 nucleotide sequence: TGTGCCAGCAGTTTGCGACACACGAGCTCTGGAAACACCATATATTTT. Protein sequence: CASSLRHTSSGNTIYF.

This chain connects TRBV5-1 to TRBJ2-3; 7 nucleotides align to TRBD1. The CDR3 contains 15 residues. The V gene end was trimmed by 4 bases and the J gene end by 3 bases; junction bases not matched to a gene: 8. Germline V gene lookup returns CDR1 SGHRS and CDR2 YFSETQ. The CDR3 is CASSLQGRETDTQYF. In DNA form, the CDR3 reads TGCGCCAGCAGCCTACAGGGGCGAGAAACAGATACGCAGTATTTT.

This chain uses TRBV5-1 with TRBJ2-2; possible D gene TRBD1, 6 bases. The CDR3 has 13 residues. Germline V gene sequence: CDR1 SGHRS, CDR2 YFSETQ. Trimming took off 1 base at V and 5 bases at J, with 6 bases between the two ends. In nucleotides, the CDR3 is TGCGCCAGCAGCTTGACAGGGACCGGGGAGCTGTTTTTT. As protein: CASSLTGTGELFF.

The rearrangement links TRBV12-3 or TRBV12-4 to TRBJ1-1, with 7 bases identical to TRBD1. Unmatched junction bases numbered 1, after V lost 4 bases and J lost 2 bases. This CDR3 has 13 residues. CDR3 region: CASSYRGNTEAFF. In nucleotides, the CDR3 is TGTGCCAGCAGTTACAGGGGAAACACTGAAGCTTTCTTT.

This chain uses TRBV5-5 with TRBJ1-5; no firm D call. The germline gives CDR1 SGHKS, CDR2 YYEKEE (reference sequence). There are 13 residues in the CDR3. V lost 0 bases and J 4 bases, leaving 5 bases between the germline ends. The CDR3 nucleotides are TGTGCCAGCAGCTTGGGTCCAAATCAGCCCCAGCATTTT. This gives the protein CASSLGPNQPQHF. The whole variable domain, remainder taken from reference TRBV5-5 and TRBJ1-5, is DAGVTQSPTHLIKTRGQQVTLRCSPISGHKSVSWYQQVLGQGPQFIFQYYEKEERGRGNFPDRFSARQFPNYSSELNVNALLLGDSALYLCASSLGPNQPQHFGDGTRLSIL.

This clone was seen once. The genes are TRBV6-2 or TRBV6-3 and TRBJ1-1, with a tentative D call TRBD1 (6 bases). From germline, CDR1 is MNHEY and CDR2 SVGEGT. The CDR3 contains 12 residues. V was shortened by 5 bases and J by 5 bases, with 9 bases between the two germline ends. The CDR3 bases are TGTGCCAGCAGTAGGGGGTTTACTGAAGCTTTCTTT. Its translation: CASSRGFTEAFF.

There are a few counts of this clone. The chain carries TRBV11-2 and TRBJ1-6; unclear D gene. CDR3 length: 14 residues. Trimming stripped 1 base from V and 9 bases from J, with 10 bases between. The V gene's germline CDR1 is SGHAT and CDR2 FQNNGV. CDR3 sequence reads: CASSLGSTRSPLHF. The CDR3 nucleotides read TGTGCCAGCAGCTTAGGCTCTACCCGTTCACCCCTCCACTTT.

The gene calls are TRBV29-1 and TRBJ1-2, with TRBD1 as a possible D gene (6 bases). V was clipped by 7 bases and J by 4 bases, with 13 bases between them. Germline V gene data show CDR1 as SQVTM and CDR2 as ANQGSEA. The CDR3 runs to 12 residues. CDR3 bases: TGCAGCGCTTCAGGGGTAGCCTATGGCTACACCTTC. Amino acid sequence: CSASGVAYGYTF.

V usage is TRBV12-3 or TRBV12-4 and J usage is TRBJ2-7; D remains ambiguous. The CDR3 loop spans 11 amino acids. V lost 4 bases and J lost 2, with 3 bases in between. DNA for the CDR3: TGTGCCAGCAGTTCTACCTACGAGCAGTACTTC. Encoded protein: CASSSTYEQYF.

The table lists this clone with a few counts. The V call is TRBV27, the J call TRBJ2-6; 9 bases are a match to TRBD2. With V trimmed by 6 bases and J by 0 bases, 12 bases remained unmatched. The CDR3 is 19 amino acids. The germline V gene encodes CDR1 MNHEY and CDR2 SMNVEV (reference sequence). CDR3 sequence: CASSPETSGRYSGANVLTF. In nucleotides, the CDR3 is TGTGCCAGCAGCCCTGAAACTAGCGGGCGTTACTCTGGGGCCAACGTCCTGACTTTC.